This TCR beta chain was documented in a study of cytomegalovirus exposure and HLA in healthy donors (dated by TCRdb to about 2017). Describing the broader study: An earlier analysis of approximately 640 of the donors reported roughly 270 Gb of sequence data and 100 million to 140 million unique TCR beta sequences from about 200 million T cells. In the later analysis, no new phenotypic data were used to find candidate immune exposures; instead, reliance was placed on TCR beta sequences and their occurrence across donors. An earlier analysis of 587 of the donors used high-throughput TCR beta sequencing to judge whether each TCR beta V gene segment behaved as functional or pseudogenic. Roughly five DR-DQ haplotypes were treated as single units for association and clustering because of strong linkage in the cohort. Among the roughly 400 genotyped donors, around 81% belonged to the genetic ancestry cluster associated with self-reported Caucasian donors. Donor age, sex, ethnicity and CMV serostatus were compiled alongside the repertoire data. High-throughput TCR immunosequencing, statistical association of individual TCRs with disease status, and machine learning were combined to predict cytomegalovirus infection status. Among roughly 400 genotyped donors of the cohort, an average of approximately 240,000 unique TCR beta nucleotide sequences was sequenced per donor, of which roughly 17% were non-productive. Every discovery cohort repertoire had been produced on one sequencing platform. An early release covering 550 to 650 HLA-typed donors comprised about 300 gigabases of sequencing data and approximately 80 million unique TCR sequences. In a later genetic analysis, genome-wide SNP genotypes for about 55% of the 666 donors were used, and that subset was treated as a discovery cohort. HLA typing covered class I and class II loci at four-digit resolution. The number of donors typed differed by locus, with roughly 629-640 for A, B, C, DRB1 and DQB1, more than 500 for DQA1, 600 to 610 for DPA1, and 400 to 490 for DPB1. The T cell repertoires of 666 subjects were profiled by immunosequencing and related to cytomegalovirus serostatus. A later analysis re-examined previously published TCR beta repertoires from over 500 donors and added high-resolution HLA genotyping to investigate patterns of TCR occurrence. The study aimed to test whether signatures of past pathogen exposure could be identified by cataloging public T cell receptors. A separate validation cohort of about 110 different subjects was used in addition to the approximately 610-subject first cohort. What the authors observed across the whole study: Cytomegalovirus status was reported to be diagnosed by the classifier with high specificity and sensitivity in both the original and validation cohorts. Presence/absence analyses assumed roughly uniform sequencing depth across donors, an assumption that may not hold. The authors suggested that the approach could potentially be generalized to other disease states and immunological phenotypes. An earlier analysis of approximately 540 of the donors showed that most TCR beta V segments appeared in productive rearrangements either about 87% or about 30% of the time, which broadly matched IMGT annotations. A later analysis reported that several top co-occurrence clusters appeared linked to parvovirus B19, influenza, CMV and Epstein-Barr virus. The study gave a list of 150 to 200 TCR beta chains associated with cytomegalovirus. In vitro tests confirmed that a few of the cytomegalovirus-associated TCR beta chains recognize cytomegalovirus antigens. Strong co-occurrence of HLA alleles, especially DR and DQ, made assigning TCR associations to individual alleles difficult. The earlier analysis of a few hundred of the donors excluded around 17 rarely observed V segments, including chromosome 9 orphons, because counts were too low. A later genetic analysis reported fewer N-insertions in productive TCRs among donors in an Asian-associated ancestry cluster than the roughly 720-donor mean. Compared with equally common non-associated chains, HLA-associated TCR beta chains in a later analysis were more clonally expanded and had lower generation probabilities. Linkage disequilibrium might explain the correlated functional status among segregating V segments, but an unknown experimental factor could not be ruled out. According to a later analysis, TCR association rates differed among HLA loci, with DRB1 alleles showing the most associated TCRs and HLA-C alleles showing the fewest. Specific HLA alleles were associated with over 15,000 TCR beta sequences at a false discovery rate of 0.05 in a later analysis. CMV serostatus was the only immune exposure information available for the cohort. Because HLA typing was missing for some donors at each locus, association tests included only the typed subset. A group of highly shared sequence variants was considered likely to be a technical artifact of the sequencing pipeline. This cohort had only TCR beta chains sequenced, and the lack of alpha or paired-chain data limited which features could be detected. An association between a missense DCLRE1C variant and V-gene and J-gene trimming of TCR beta chains was found in a later genetic analysis and replicated in an independent cohort. A further reported finding was that TCR beta sequences accurately predicted the HLA-A and HLA-B alleles for most subjects in the first cohort. In a later analysis, most CMV-associated TCR beta chains were found to appear HLA-restricted, with HLA associations seemingly driven largely by CMV exposure. Most TCR sequences were observed very rarely across donors, whereas some public TCRs were present in many individuals.

About this clone itself: Its recognized antigen is unknown. No clone much larger than this one lies a single base away; base qualities are absent.

The cohort consisted of hundreds of healthy bone marrow donors. All cohort members were sampled while nominally healthy, although unrecorded immune exposures were likely present. The donor was CMV seronegative and belonged to the group of over 350 seronegative cohort members. Each donor provided a peripheral blood sample, and peripheral blood mononuclear cells were used for TCR beta sequencing. The Qiagen DNeasy Blood Extraction Kit was used to extract genomic DNA from the blood cell samples. Library prep was done by the immunoSEQ multiplex PCR assay. For the multiplex PCR, a mixture combining 60 forward primers for TCR Vbeta segments and 13 reverse primers for TCR Jbeta segments was used. A multiplex PCR assay on genomic DNA amplified the CDR3 region of rearranged TCR beta genes. On the Illumina HiSeq System, the amplified TCR beta libraries were sequenced as 87-base-pair reads. On the study's bioinformatics: In a later analysis, some 80 million unique TCR beta chains were counted across the 500 to 850 repertoires, and roughly 11 million of these chains were shared by at least two donors. Raw reads were error-corrected and collapsed into unique sequences with a nearest-neighbor algorithm that merged closely related sequences to remove PCR and sequencing errors. Alignment of CDR3 sequences to IMGT reference sequences was used to assign V, D and J gene segments. For a sequence to be retained, at least a six-nucleotide match to both a V gene segment and a J gene segment was required. A rearrangement was called productive if the CDR3 had no stop codons and remained in frame with V and J, and every other rearrangement was called non-productive. CDR3 was defined according to IMGT convention as the region running from the second conserved V-encoded cysteine to the conserved J-encoded phenylalanine. The earlier analysis of roughly 590 of the donors excluded sequences that lacked an unambiguous match to a single V gene segment. An earlier analysis of 587 of the donors called V segments functional above 56.7% productive rearrangements and segregating when the between-donor standard deviation exceeded 5%. A statistical classification framework was developed to diagnose cytomegalovirus status using the catalog of TCR beta chain sequences. In a later analysis, TCR nucleotide sequences were compared against IMGT/GENE-DB human TR gene sequences so that V and J genes could be assigned. The TCRdist pipeline was used in a later analysis to assign CDR3 sequences and most-parsimonious VDJ recombination scenarios. In a later analysis, every TCR beta chain was defined by the combination of its CDR3 amino acid sequence and its V-gene family, and reads without a unique V-gene family were dropped. In a later analysis, several hundred highly shared, low-generation-probability nucleotide sequences were removed to address suspected cross-contamination and a sequencing artifact. In a later analysis, a clonal expansion index for each public chain was calculated from normalized within-repertoire ranks of inferred template counts. In a later analysis, generation probabilities were computed with a VDJ recombination model fitted to out-of-frame rearrangements, and the resulting probabilities were checked against IGoR. A later analysis scored TCR-TCR, TCR-HLA and TCR-CMV co-occurrence with hypergeometric tests, applying a repertoire-size bias correction to TCR pairs. To estimate false discovery rates, a later analysis permuted the HLA or CMV assignments 20 times. In a later analysis, co-occurring TCRs were grouped with DBSCAN, and TCRdist sequence similarity was added when clustering was performed within HLA-allele-positive subsets. Repertoires with fewer than 30,000 or more than 120,000 public chains, plus five repertoires with anomalous nucleotide sharing, were excluded from co-occurrence clustering. The clones in this table, taken by TCRdb from immuneACCESS, are in-frame only. Not every clone is retained; where verified, under half of the shortfall comes from an unresolved V gene, and the cause of the rest is unknown. That table gives V, J and clone size, and the DNA gave D and trimming. This sample gives over 150,000 clones in total; around four fifths of them show up just once. Jointly, the top ten make up roughly 1.6% of the sample.

Input material: PBMCs. This clonotype was sampled from a man aged 45-65 years in good health and CMV-seronegative.

The DNA sequence is TGCGCCAGCAGGGAAGGGGCGAGCACAGATACGCAGTATTTT. Translated, this is CASREGASTDTQYF. The chain employs TRBV5-1 and TRBJ2-3; TRBD1 might be the D gene, on 5 matching bases. The CDR3 contains 14 residues, cysteine and phenylalanine counted. Only CDR3 DNA is held: 42 bases, read in frame from base 1. Reading the germline V gene gives CDR1 SGHRS and CDR2 YFSETQ. V is clipped by 5 bases and J by 0 bases, and the sequence between their germline boundaries is 10 bases long.